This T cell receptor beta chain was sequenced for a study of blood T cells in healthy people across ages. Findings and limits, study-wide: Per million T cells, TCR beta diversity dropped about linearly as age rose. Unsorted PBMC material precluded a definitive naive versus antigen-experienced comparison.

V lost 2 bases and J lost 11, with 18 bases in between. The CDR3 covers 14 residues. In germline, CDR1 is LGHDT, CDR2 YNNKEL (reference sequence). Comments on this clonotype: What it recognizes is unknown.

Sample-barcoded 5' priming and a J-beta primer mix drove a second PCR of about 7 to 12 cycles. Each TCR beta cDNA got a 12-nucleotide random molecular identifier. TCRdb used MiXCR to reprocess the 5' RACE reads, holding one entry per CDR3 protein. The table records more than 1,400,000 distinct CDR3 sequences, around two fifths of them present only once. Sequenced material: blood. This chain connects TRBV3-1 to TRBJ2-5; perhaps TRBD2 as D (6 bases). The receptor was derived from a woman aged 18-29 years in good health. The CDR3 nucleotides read TGTGCCAGCAGCCAATCCCTAGCGCTGAATGAGCAGTACTTC. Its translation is CASSQSLALNEQYF.